These T cell receptor beta chains were read from a single sample in a study of cytomegalovirus exposure and HLA in healthy donors. Assay: immunoSEQ multiplex PCR; the TCRdb copy retains only in-frame clones and omits some. The sample includes about 110,000 clones, about two thirds seen only once; the top ten take around 5.4%. Sequencing was done on a sample of PBMCs. All receptors come from a woman in her seventies in good health and CMV-seropositive. Each CDR3 is given with its conserved first and last residue. A D gene is named only where the DNA matches it firmly. The size field is filled for only some rows; it gives once, few, many or a size class.

>NA|TRBJ2-5|TRBV5-4|TRBD2
CASSLVSGGTETQYF
TGTGCCAGCAGCTTGGTTAGCGGGGGGACGGAGACCCAGTACTTC
>once|TRBJ2-2|TRBV6-4|TRBD2
CARQSLLAGGTGELFF
TGCGCCAGACAGTCCTTACTAGCGGGGGGAACCGGGGAGCTGTTTTTT
>few|TRBJ2-3|TRBV5-1|NA
CASSLFRDVTDTQYF
TGCGCCAGCAGCTTGTTCAGGGATGTCACAGATACGCAGTATTTT
>once|TRBJ2-1|TRBV18|NA
CASSPQAGYNEQFF
TGTGCCAGCTCACCCCAGGCGGGGTACAATGAGCAGTTCTTC
>NA|TRBJ2-7|TRBV7-2|TRBD1
CASRVGTGAYEQYF
TGTGCCAGCAGGGTCGGGACAGGGGCTTACGAGCAGTACTTC
>few|TRBJ1-3|TRBV2|NA
CASSARGSGNTIYF
TGTGCCAGTTCAGCCAGGGGATCTGGAAACACCATATATTTT
>NA|TRBJ1-1|TRBV19|TRBD1
CASSIGQGGTEAFF
TGTGCCAGTAGTATAGGACAGGGGGGCACTGAAGCTTTCTTT
>NA|TRBJ2-1|TRBV6-4|TRBD2
CASISVAGGPNEQFF
TGTGCCAGCATCTCGGTGGCGGGGGGCCCCAATGAGCAGTTCTTC
>few|TRBJ2-5|TRBV7-2|NA
CASSLPRGGGIRETQYF
TGTGCCAGCAGCTTACCCCGAGGGGGGGGGATTCGAGAGACCCAGTACTTC
>once|TRBJ1-1|TRBV19|NA
CASRPSGGYEAFF
TGTGCCAGTAGACCCTCGGGGGGCTATGAAGCTTTCTTT
>NA|TRBJ1-5|TRBV7-8|NA
CASSRRSGVDQPQHF
TGTGCCAGCAGCCGACGTTCAGGGGTTGATCAGCCCCAGCATTTT
>NA|TRBJ2-7|TRBV13|TRBD1
CASSTLGQGEVEQYF
TGTGCCAGCAGCACCCTTGGACAGGGTGAGGTCGAGCAGTACTTC
>NA|TRBJ1-6|TRBV6-1|NA
CASSQQNSPLHF
TGTGCCAGCAGTCAACAAAATTCACCCCTCCACTTT
>once|TRBJ2-3|TRBV29-1|NA
CSVNTGGATDTQYF
TGCAGCGTTAACACAGGGGGGGCCACAGATACGCAGTATTTT
>few|TRBJ2-3|TRBV2|NA
CASRAGRSTDTQYF
TGTGCCAGCAGGGCGGGACGTAGCACAGATACGCAGTATTTT
>NA|TRBJ1-1|TRBV2|NA
CASSEGPRTGNTEAFF
TGTGCCAGCAGTGAGGGGCCCCGAACGGGGAACACTGAAGCTTTCTTT
>NA|TRBJ2-3|TRBV6-5|NA
CASSYQDTQYF
TGTGCCAGCAGTTACCAGGATACGCAGTATTTT
>NA|TRBJ1-4|TRBV4-3|TRBD1
CASSQDFGQGAGTNEKLFF
TGCGCCAGCAGCCAAGACTTCGGACAGGGGGCCGGGACTAATGAAAAACTGTTTTTT